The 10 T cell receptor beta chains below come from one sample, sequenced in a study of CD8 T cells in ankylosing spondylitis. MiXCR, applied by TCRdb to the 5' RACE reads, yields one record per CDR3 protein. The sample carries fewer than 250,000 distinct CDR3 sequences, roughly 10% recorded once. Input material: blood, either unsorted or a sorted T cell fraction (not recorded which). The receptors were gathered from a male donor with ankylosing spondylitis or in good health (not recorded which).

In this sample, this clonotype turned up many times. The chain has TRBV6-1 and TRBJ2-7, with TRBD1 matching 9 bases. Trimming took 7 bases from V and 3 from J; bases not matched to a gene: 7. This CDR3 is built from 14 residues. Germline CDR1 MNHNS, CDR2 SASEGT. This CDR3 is CASNRGQGIYEQYF. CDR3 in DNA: TGTGCCAGCAACCGAGGACAGGGGATCTACGAGCAGTACTTC.

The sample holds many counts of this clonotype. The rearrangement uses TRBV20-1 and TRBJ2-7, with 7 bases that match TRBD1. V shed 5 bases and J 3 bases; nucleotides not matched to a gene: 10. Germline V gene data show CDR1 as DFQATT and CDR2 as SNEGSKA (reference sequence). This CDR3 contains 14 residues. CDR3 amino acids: CSAPIPGQIYEQYF. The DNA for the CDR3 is TGCAGTGCTCCGATACCGGGACAGATCTACGAGCAGTACTTC.

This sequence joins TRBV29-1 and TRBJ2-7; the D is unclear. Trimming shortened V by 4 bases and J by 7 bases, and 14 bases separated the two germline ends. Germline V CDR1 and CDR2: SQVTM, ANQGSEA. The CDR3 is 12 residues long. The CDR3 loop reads CSVGLDPGEQYF. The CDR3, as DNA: TGCAGCGTTGGGCTGGACCCTGGGGAGCAGTACTTC.

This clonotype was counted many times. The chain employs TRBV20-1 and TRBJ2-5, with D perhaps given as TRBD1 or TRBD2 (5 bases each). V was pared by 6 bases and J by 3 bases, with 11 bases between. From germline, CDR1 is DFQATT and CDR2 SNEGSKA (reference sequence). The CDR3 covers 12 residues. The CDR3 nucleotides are TGCAGTGCGGGGAGAGGGGAAGAGACCCAGTACTTC. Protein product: CSAGRGEETQYF.

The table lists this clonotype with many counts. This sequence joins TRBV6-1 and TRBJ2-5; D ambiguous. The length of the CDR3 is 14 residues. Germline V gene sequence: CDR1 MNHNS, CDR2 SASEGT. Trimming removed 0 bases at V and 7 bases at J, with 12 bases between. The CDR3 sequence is CASSEARIKGTQYF. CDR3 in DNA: TGTGCCAGCAGTGAAGCTAGGATTAAGGGGACCCAGTACTTC.

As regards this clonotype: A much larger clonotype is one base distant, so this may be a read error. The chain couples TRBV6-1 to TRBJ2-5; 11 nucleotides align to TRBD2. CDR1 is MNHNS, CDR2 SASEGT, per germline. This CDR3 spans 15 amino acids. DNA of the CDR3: TGTGGCAGCAGGGCCGGGACTAGCGGCGAAGAGACCCAGTACTTC. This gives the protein CGSRAGTSGEETQYF.

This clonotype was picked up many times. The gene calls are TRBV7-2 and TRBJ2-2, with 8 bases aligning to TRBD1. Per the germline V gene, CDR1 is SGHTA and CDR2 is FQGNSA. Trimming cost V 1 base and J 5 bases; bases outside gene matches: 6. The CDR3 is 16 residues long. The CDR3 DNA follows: TGTGCCAGCAGCTTAGTGGCAGGGGGCTTGACCGGGGAGCTGTTTTTT. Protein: CASSLVAGGLTGELFF.

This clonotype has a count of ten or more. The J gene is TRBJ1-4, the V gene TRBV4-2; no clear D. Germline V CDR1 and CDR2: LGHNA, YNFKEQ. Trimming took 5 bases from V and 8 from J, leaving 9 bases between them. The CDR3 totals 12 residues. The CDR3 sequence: CASSSVREKLFF. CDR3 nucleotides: TGTGCCAGCAGCTCAGTCAGGGAAAAACTGTTTTTT.

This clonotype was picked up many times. The CDR3 DNA reads as TGTGCCAGCAGCGAGGATCCCTCGGTGAACATTCAGTACTTC. It encodes CASSEDPSVNIQYF. This sequence joins TRBV7-2 and TRBJ2-4, with unresolved D. V was pared by 5 bases and J by 7 bases, with 15 bases between. Germline V CDR1 and CDR2: SGHTA, FQGNSA. The CDR3 length is 14 residues. Combining the CDR3 with reference TRBV7-2 and TRBJ2-4 gives the whole variable domain GAGVSQSPSNKVTEKGKDVELRCDPISGHTALYWYRQSLGQGLEFLIYFQGNSAPDKSGLPSDRFSAERTGGSVSTLTIQRTQQEDSAVYLCASSEDPSVNIQYFGAGTRLSVL.

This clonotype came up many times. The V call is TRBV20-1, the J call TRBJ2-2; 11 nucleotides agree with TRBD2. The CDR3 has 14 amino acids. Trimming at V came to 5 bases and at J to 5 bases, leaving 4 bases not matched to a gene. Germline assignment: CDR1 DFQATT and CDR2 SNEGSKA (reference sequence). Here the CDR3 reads CSALSGRGTGELFF. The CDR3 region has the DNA TGCAGTGCTCTTAGCGGGAGGGGAACCGGGGAGCTGTTTTTT.